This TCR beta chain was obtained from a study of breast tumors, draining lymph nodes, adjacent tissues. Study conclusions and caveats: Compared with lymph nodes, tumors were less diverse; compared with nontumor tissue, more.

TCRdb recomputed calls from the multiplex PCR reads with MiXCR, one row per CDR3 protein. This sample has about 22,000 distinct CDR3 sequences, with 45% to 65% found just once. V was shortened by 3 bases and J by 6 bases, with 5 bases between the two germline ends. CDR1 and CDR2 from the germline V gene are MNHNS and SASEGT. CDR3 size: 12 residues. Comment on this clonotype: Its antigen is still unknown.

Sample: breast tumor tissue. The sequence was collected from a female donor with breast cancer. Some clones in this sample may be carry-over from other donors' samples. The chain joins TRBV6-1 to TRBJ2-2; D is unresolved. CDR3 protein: CASSESAGELFF. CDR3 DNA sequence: TGTGCCAGCAGTGAGTCTGCCGGGGAGCTGTTTTTT.